Each of the 19 T cell receptor beta chains below was sequenced from the same sample in a study of blood T cell repertoires in COVID-19. TCRdb keeps only in-frame clones here, not all; method: immunoSEQ multiplex PCR. The sample lists about 210,000 clones; 82% were seen once. Input material: peripheral blood. All receptors derive from a woman in her thirties or forties with acute or convalescent COVID-19.

The rearrangement links TRBV11-1 to TRBJ1-5, with 9 bases that match TRBD1. The CDR3 contains 13 residues. V shed 4 bases, J shed 5 bases, and the junction held 0 bases outside the gene matches. Germline loops: CDR1 SGHAT, CDR2 FQDESV (reference sequence). The CDR3 bases are TGTGCCAGCAGCTGGGACAGGGATCAGCCCCAGCATTTT. It specifies CASSWDRDQPQHF.

The chain has TRBV5-1 and TRBJ1-5; a weak D match, TRBD1 (6 bases). Trimming stripped 2 bases from V and 4 bases from J, with 10 bases between. The V gene's germline CDR1 is SGHRS and CDR2 YFSETQ. This CDR3 region has 14 residues. The CDR3 sequence is CASSFADRNQPQHF. CDR3 DNA: TGCGCCAGCAGCTTTGCGGACAGAAATCAGCCCCAGCATTTT.

The chain joins TRBV19 to TRBJ1-2; TRBD1 aligns across 7 bases. V shed 2 bases, J shed 8 bases, and the junction held 11 bases outside the gene matches. CDR3 length: 15 residues. Germline assignment: CDR1 LNHDA and CDR2 SQIVND (reference sequence). CDR3 protein: CASSIPDRALLGYTF. In nucleotides, the CDR3 is TGTGCCAGTAGTATACCAGACAGGGCCCTTCTAGGCTACACCTTC. The full variable domain, its missing parts supplied by reference TRBV19 and TRBJ1-2, is DGGITQSPKYLFRKEGQNVTLSCEQNLNHDAMYWYRQDPGQGLRLIYYSQIVNDFQKGDIAEGYSVSREKKESFPLTVTSAQKNPTAFYLCASSIPDRALLGYTFGSGTRLTVV.

This chain joins TRBV7-9 and TRBJ1-2; weak D call: TRBD1 (6 bases). The germline CDR1 and CDR2 sequences are SEHNR and FQNEAQ (reference sequence). This CDR3 is 15 amino acids long. V gave up 5 bases and J gave up 4 bases, with 17 bases separating them. The CDR3, as DNA: TGTGCCAGCAGCCTGAATCCATCCAGGGGCTATGGCTACACCTTC. Translating gives CASSLNPSRGYGYTF.

The chain couples TRBV25-1 to TRBJ1-2, with 7 bases identical to TRBD1. V lost 5 bases to trimming and J lost 4 bases; unmatched junction nucleotides: 4. The CDR3 loop spans 13 amino acids. Germline-derived CDR1 and CDR2 are MGHDK and SYGVNS. The CDR3 loop is CASSQGQVYGYTF. As DNA, the CDR3 is TGTGCCAGCAGTCAAGGACAGGTCTATGGCTACACCTTC.

V usage is TRBV3-1 (or the pseudogene TRBV3-2) and J usage is TRBJ1-1, with D tentatively TRBD1 (5 bases). V lost 1 base to trimming and J lost 10 bases, with 16 bases between them. The CDR3 is made up of 14 amino acids. The germline V gene has CDR1 LGHDT and CDR2 YNNKEL (reference sequence). CDR3 loop: CASSQASGGKVAFF. The CDR3 DNA follows: TGTGCCAGCAGCCAAGCGTCGGGGGGTAAGGTAGCTTTCTTT.

The V and J genes are TRBV6-5 and TRBJ1-4, with 11 nucleotides matching TRBD1. The germline CDR1 and CDR2 sequences are MNHEY and SVGAGI. CDR3 length: 16 residues. Trimming at V came to 4 bases and at J to 8 bases, leaving 9 bases not matched to a gene. This CDR3 reads CASSLARTGGEEKLFF. For the CDR3, the DNA is TGTGCCAGCAGTTTAGCCCGGACAGGGGGCGAAGAAAAACTGTTTTTT.

The rearrangement uses TRBV5-1 and TRBJ1-1; 8 nucleotides align to TRBD1. Germline-derived CDR1 and CDR2 are SGHRS and YFSETQ. The CDR3 spans 14 residues. The ends lost 3 bases at V and 6 bases at J; junction bases unmatched: 7. DNA of the CDR3: TGCGCCAGCAGCTCCTGGACAGGGTCCCCTGAAGCTTTCTTT. Translated: CASSSWTGSPEAFF.

The V call is TRBV20-1, the J call TRBJ2-7; D is unresolved. The CDR3 totals 11 residues. V was pared by 6 bases and J by 6 bases, with 12 bases between. CDR1 and CDR2 from the germline V gene are DFQATT and SNEGSKA (reference sequence). The CDR3 region has the DNA TGCAGTGCCTTGGGCCAATCCGAGCAGTACTTC. Protein product: CSALGQSEQYF.

This clone was seen just once. CDR3 in DNA: TGTGCCAGTGACTTTCAGGGGGAATGGAATCAGCCCCAGCATTTT. Amino acids: CASDFQGEWNQPQHF. This chain uses TRBV19 with TRBJ1-5; 7 bases line up with TRBD1. Germline CDR1 reads LNHDA; CDR2 reads SQIVND (reference sequence). This CDR3 has 15 amino acids. Trimming took 8 bases from V and 4 from J; bases not matched to a gene: 11.

The chain uses TRBV19 and TRBJ2-5, with 8 nucleotides matching TRBD1. CDR1 LNHDA and CDR2 SQIVND come from the germline V gene (reference sequence). V shed 6 bases, J shed 1 base, and the junction held 1 base outside the gene matches. CDR3 size: 13 residues. CDR3 protein: CASSGTGQETQYF. The DNA of the CDR3 is TGTGCCAGTAGCGGGACAGGCCAAGAGACCCAGTACTTC.

The CDR3 loop is CASSLQRGSTDTQYF. The CDR3 bases are TGTGCCAGCAGCCTCCAAAGGGGGAGCACAGATACGCAGTATTTT. The chain links TRBV3-1 (or the pseudogene TRBV3-2) to TRBJ2-3; D might be TRBD1 (6 bases). The germline gives CDR1 LGHDT, CDR2 YNNKEL (reference sequence). This CDR3 region has 15 residues. Trimming removed 4 bases from V and 0 bases from J, with 11 bases in between.

This chain joins TRBV19 and TRBJ1-5; D is perhaps TRBD1 (5 bases). Germline assignment: CDR1 LNHDA and CDR2 SQIVND (reference sequence). V gave up 7 bases and J gave up 6 bases, with 19 bases separating them. This CDR3 contains 15 residues. This CDR3 is CASNPKGVEGQPQHF. In DNA, the CDR3 is TGTGCCAGTAATCCTAAAGGGGTGGAGGGTCAGCCCCAGCATTTT.

The genes are TRBV24-1 and TRBJ2-1; TRBD2 agrees at 10 bases. CDR3 size: 16 residues. Germline CDR1 reads KGHDR; CDR2 reads SFDVKD. J gave up 6 bases and V 3 bases, and 7 bases lay outside the gene matches. The CDR3 protein is CATSDAGTSVVNEQFF. CDR3 DNA sequence: TGTGCCACCAGTGATGCCGGGACTAGCGTCGTCAATGAGCAGTTCTTC.

The chain uses TRBV5-6 and TRBJ1-2; D might be TRBD1 (5 bases). The V and J ends lost 0 bases and 8 bases respectively, with 11 bases between them. CDR1 and CDR2 (germline): SGHDT, YYEEEE. There are 13 residues in the CDR3. The CDR3 DNA reads as TGTGCCAGCAGCTTGGTTCAGGGTGGGGGCTACACCTTC. Amino acids: CASSLVQGGGYTF.

V usage is TRBV11-3 and J usage is TRBJ1-1; D is unclear. From germline, CDR1 is SGHNT and CDR2 YENEEA. The CDR3 is 16 amino acids. V lost 0 bases, J lost 11 bases, and 22 bases lay in between. The CDR3 region is CASSLDSGGGLSRAFF. CDR3 DNA sequence: TGTGCCAGCAGCTTAGATTCGGGTGGCGGACTCTCTCGGGCTTTCTTT.

This chain connects TRBV30 to TRBJ1-1; D is undetermined. CDR1 is GTSNPN, CDR2 SVGIG, per germline (reference sequence). Trimming took off 5 bases at V and 1 base at J, with 11 bases between the two ends. The CDR3 length is 13 residues. CDR3 sequence reads: CAWRASENTEAFF. CDR3 DNA sequence: TGTGCCTGGCGAGCGTCCGAGAACACTGAAGCTTTCTTT.

The CDR3 sequence: CSAAGRSGAYEQYF. The CDR3, as DNA: TGCAGCGCCGCCGGGAGGTCAGGAGCCTACGAGCAGTACTTC. The chain carries TRBV29-1 and TRBJ2-7, with 7 bases lining up with TRBD2. CDR1 and CDR2 (germline): SQVTM, ANQGSEA. V lost 7 bases and J lost 2; bases outside the gene matches: 11. CDR3 size: 14 residues.

V is TRBV4-3 and J is TRBJ2-1; 8 positions match TRBD2. Per germline, CDR1 LGHNA and CDR2 YSLEER. This CDR3 is built from 17 residues. Trimming at V came to 0 bases and at J to 3 bases, leaving 7 bases not matched to a gene. CDR3 bases: TGCGCCAGCAGCCAAGATTTGTTAGCGGGGAACTACAATGAGCAGTTCTTC. Translation: CASSQDLLAGNYNEQFF.